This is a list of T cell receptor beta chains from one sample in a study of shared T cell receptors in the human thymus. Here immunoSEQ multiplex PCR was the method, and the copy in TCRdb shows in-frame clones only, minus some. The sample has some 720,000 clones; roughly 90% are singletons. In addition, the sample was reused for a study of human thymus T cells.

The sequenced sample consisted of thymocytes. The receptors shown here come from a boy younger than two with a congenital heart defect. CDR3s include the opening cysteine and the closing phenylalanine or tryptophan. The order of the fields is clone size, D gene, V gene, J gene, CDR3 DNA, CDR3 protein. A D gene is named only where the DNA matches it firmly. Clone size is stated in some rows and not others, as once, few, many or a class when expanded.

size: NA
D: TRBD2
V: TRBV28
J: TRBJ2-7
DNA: TGTGCCAGCAGTTGGGAGGGGTCCCACGAGCAGTACTTC
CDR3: CASSWEGSHEQYF

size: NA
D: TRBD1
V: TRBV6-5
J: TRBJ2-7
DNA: TGTGCCAGCAGTTACCTACAGGGGAACGAGCAGTACTTC
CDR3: CASSYLQGNEQYF

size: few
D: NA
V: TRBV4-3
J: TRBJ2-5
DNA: TGCGCCAGCAGCGCCCGGGACTCCACGGGAGAGACCCAGTACTTC
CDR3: CASSARDSTGETQYF

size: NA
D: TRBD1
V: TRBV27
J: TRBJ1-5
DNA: TGTGCCAGCAGTTTAAATCGGGACAGGAGGGGGGGACATAGCAATCAGCCCCAGCATTTT
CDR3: CASSLNRDRRGGHSNQPQHF

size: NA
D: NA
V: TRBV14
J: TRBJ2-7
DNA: TGTGCCAGCAGCCAGGCTATCCCTAGCGAGCAGTACTTC
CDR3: CASSQAIPSEQYF

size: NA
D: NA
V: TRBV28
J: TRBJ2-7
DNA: TGTGCCAGCAGACTTGGACACCACGAGCAGTACTTC
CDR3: CASRLGHHEQYF

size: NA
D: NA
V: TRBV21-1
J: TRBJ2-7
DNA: TGTGCCAGCAGCCCCCTGGGACAGGGGGTTGTGTACGAGCAGTACTTC
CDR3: CASSPLGQGVVYEQYF

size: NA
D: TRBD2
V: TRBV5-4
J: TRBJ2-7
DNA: TGTGCCAGCCAGAATAGCGGGAGCCCCCTTGGCGAGCAGTACTTC
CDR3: CASQNSGSPLGEQYF

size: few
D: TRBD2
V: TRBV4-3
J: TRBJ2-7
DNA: TGCGCCAGCAGCCAAGATCGGCGGGAGGGCCGGAACGAGCAGTACTTC
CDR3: CASSQDRREGRNEQYF

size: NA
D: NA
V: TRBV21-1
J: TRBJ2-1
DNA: TGTGCCAGCAGCAGGGCTAGCGGGAGGGAAGCCAATGAGCAGTTCTTC
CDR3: CASSRASGREANEQFF

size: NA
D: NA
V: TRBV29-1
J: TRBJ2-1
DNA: TGCAGCGTCCAATTCAGAGACAGCTCCTACAATGAGCAGTTCTTC
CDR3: CSVQFRDSSYNEQFF

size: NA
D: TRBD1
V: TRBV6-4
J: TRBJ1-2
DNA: TGTGCCAGCAGTCCGACTGGGACAGCCTATAACTATGGCTACACCTTC
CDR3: CASSPTGTAYNYGYTF

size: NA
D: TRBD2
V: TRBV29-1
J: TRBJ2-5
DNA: TGCAGCGTTGCAGGGGGAGGGACTAGCGGGAGTTGGTACCAAGAGACCCAGTACTTC
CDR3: CSVAGGGTSGSWYQETQYF

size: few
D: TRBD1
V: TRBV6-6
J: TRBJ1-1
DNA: TGTGCCAGCAGTTTCCCGCGGGGTACAGGGGGATCTGAAGCTTTCTTT
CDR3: CASSFPRGTGGSEAFF

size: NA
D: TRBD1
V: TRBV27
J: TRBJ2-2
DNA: TGTGCCAGCAGACCTGGGACAGGGACGGACGGGGAGCTGTTTTTT
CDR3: CASRPGTGTDGELFF

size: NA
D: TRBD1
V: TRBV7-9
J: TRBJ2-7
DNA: TGTGCCAGCAGCTGCCGGGACAGGGACTACGAGCAGTACTTC
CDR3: CASSCRDRDYEQYF

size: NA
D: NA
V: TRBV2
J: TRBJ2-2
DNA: TGTGCCAGCAGTGAAAACTGCACCGGGGAGCTGTTTTTT
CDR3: CASSENCTGELFF

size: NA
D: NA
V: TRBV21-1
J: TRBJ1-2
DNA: TGTGCCAGCAGTAAAGGAAGGACAGGGGGAGGCGGCTACACCTTC
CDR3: CASSKGRTGGGGYTF

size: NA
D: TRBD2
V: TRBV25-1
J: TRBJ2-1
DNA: TGTGCCAGCAGGGCAGGGACTACTCATGAGCAGTTCTTC
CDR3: CASRAGTTHEQFF

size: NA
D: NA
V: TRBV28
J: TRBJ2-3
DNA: TGTGCCAGCAGCAATGATTGGGCTACTAGTAAGGACCCTCGGGGCACAGATACGCAGTATTTT
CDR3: CASSNDWATSKDPRGTDTQYF

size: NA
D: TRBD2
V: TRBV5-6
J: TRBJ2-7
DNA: TGTGCCAGCAGCGCCCGGGACTACCACGAGCAGTACTTC
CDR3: CASSARDYHEQYF

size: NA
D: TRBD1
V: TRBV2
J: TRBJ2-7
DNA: TGTGCCAGCAGTGAAAGGGACAGGGGCCACGAGCAGTACTTC
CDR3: CASSERDRGHEQYF

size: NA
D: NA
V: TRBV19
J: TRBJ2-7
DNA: TGTGCCAGTAGTATTCGTAGAGGACTCCACGAGCAGTACTTC
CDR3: CASSIRRGLHEQYF

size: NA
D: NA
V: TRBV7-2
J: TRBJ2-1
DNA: TGTGCCAGCAGCCCCGGTGGGGGGAATGAGCAGTTCTTC
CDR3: CASSPGGGNEQFF

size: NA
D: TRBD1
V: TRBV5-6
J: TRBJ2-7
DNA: TGTGCCAGCAGCTCCCACAGGGGGTTCTACGAGCAGTACTTC
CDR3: CASSSHRGFYEQYF

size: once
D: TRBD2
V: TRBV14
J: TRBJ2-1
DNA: TGTGCCAGCAGCCAAGGCGGGACTAGCCCAGCGAGCTCCTACAATGAGCAGTTCTTC
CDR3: CASSQGGTSPASSYNEQFF

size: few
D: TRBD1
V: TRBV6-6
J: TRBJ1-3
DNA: TGTGCCAGCAGTTGGGCTTACAGGGGCTCTGGAAACACCATATATTTT
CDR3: CASSWAYRGSGNTIYF

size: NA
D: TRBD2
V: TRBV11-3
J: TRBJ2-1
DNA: TGTGCCAGCAGCTTAGACCCCGTCGGACTAGCGGGAGAGTCCAATGAGCAGTTCTTC
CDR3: CASSLDPVGLAGESNEQFF

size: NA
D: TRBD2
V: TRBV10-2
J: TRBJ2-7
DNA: TGCGCCAGCAGGCCCTCGCTAGCGGGAGGGCCGAACGAGCAGTACTTC
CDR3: CASRPSLAGGPNEQYF

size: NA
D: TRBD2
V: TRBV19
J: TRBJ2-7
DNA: TGTGCCAGTAACCCCCGGGGCGGGACTACCTACGAGCAGTACTTC
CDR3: CASNPRGGTTYEQYF

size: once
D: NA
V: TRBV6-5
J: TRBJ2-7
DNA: TGTGCCAGCAGTTCCCGGGACAACAATCACTACGAGCAGTACTTC
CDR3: CASSSRDNNHYEQYF

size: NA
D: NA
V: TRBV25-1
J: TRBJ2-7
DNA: TGTGCCAGCAGTGAATACCCCCCCCAGGGGCCCACCTACGAGCAGTACTTC
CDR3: CASSEYPPQGPTYEQYF

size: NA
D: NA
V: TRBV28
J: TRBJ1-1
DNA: TGTGCCAGCAGTTTGTCAAGGGGCACTGAAGCTTTCTTT
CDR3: CASSLSRGTEAFF

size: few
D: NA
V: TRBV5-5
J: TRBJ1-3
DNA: TGTGCCAGCAGCTCCCGACAAGCCCCTCTATTCTCTGGAAACACCATATATTTT
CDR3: CASSSRQAPLFSGNTIYF

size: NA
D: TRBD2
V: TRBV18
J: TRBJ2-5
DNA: TGTGCCAGCTCACGGGAGGGAGAAGAGACCCAGTACTTC
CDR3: CASSREGEETQYF

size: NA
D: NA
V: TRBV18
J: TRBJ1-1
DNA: TGTGCCAGCTCACCACTGGGGCAGGTGAACACTGAAGCTTTCTTT
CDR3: CASSPLGQVNTEAFF

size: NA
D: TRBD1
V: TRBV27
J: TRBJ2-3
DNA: TGTGCCAGCAGTTTGAGCGTCAGGGGGTCGGGCACAGATACGCAGTATTTT
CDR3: CASSLSVRGSGTDTQYF

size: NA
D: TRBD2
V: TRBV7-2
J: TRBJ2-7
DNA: TGTGCCAGCAGCCCGGGACTAGCGGGGGAGACCTACGAGCAGTACTTC
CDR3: CASSPGLAGETYEQYF

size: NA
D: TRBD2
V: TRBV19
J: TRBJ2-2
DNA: TGTGCCAGTAGTATAGTTAATAGCGGGAGAGCGAACACCGGGGAGCTGTTTTTT
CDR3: CASSIVNSGRANTGELFF

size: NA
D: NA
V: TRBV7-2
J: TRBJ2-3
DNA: TGTGCCAGCAGCCACCAGCGGGCGGGCACAGATACGCAGTATTTT
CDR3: CASSHQRAGTDTQYF

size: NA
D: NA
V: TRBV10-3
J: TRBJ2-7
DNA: TGTGCCATCAGTGAGAATAGGAGCGGCTCGAGCTCCTACGAGCAGTACTTC
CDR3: CAISENRSGSSSYEQYF

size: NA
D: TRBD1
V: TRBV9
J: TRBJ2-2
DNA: TGTGCCAGCAGCGTACCCGGGACAGGGGTCGGGGAGCTGTTTTTT
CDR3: CASSVPGTGVGELFF

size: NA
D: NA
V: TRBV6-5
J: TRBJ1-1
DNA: TGTGCCAGCAGGGGGCCGATCGGCACTGAAGCTTTCTTT
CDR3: CASRGPIGTEAFF

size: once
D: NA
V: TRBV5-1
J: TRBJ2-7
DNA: TGCGCCAGCAGCCCGGAGGACCCCCACGGGGGAAATTACGAGCAGTACTTC
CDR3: CASSPEDPHGGNYEQYF

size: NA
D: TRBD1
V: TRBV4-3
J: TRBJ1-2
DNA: TGCGCCAGCAGCCGACAAGGCCGGGACAGGGAATCCTATGGCTACACCTTC
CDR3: CASSRQGRDRESYGYTF

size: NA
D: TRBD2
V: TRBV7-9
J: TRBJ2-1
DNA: TGTGCCGGGGCCGGGACTAGCGGACACAATGAGCAGTTCTTC
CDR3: CAGAGTSGHNEQFF